The clone carrying this T cell receptor beta chain was counted a few times. Its antigen is still unknown. The germline V gene encodes CDR1 DFQATT and CDR2 SNEGSKA (reference sequence). The CDR3 is 14 residues long. V dropped 0 bases and J dropped 4; count of bases not matched to a gene: 1. This sample is drawn from a study of early T cells in non-severe SARS-CoV-2 infection. On the study more broadly: Investigators sequenced bulk RNA drawn from unsorted whole blood, and chains remained unpaired.

Findings and limits, study-wide: In VDJdb matching, anti-spike CD8 responses were favored while private and CD4 specificities went missing.

Molecules of cDNA were individually given unique molecular identifiers that were attached to them. TCRdb recomputed calls from the 5' RACE reads with MiXCR, one row per CDR3 protein. The table has around 70,000 distinct CDR3 sequences, around 9% seen once. This TCR was sampled from an adult who was a healthcare worker with PCR-confirmed SARS-CoV-2 infection or an uninfected control (not recorded which). Sequencing was done on a sample of whole blood. V usage is TRBV20-1 and J usage is TRBJ1-5; 9 bases map to TRBD1. The CDR3 DNA reads as TGCAGTGCTAGAGAGGGGACAGGGAATCAGCCCCAGCATTTT. Its protein product is CSAREGTGNQPQHF.